The entry below gives a single TCR beta chain sequence along with its context. The sample belongs to a study of blood T cell repertoires in COVID-19. Background on the study: Donors in the United States, Italy and Spain gave samples during acute or convalescent COVID-19. The cDNA or gDNA used as material had been derived from T cells, B-cell-depleted T cells, or PBMCs.

As processed by the authors: Estimation of nucleated cell counts relied on the amplification of reference gene primers. The assay was immunoSEQ multiplex PCR, and TCRdb's table has in-frame clones only and misses some. V and J calls plus clone size are reproduced from that table; the DNA served to infer D and trimming. This sample yields some 150,000 clones, of which 80% to 90% are seen a single time; 2.5% to 3% belongs to the top ten. Trimming removed 3 bases from V and 4 bases from J, with 25 bases in between. The CDR3 length is 19 residues. Germline loops: CDR1 ENHRY, CDR2 SYGVKD. The chain uses TRBV10-3 and TRBJ1-3; possibly TRBD1 for D (6 bases). Sequenced: peripheral blood. The receptor was derived from a man in his 60s with active or convalescent COVID-19. The CDR3 DNA follows: TGTGCCATCAGTGAATTCCAGGGGCGAGGGTGGAGTGCCGGAAACACCATATATTTT. It encodes CAISEFQGRGWSAGNTIYF.